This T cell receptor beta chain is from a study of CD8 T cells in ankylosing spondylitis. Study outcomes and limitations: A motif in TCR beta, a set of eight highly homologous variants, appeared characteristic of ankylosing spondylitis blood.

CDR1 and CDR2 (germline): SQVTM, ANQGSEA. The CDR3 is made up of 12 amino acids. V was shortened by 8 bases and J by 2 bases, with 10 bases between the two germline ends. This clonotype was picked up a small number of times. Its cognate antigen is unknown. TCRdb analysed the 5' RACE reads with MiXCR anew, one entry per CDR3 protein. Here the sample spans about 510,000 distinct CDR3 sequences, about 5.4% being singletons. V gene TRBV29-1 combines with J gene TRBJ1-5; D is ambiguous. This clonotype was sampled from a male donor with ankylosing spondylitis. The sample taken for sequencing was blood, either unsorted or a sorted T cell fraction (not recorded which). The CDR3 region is CSYFPRNQPQHF. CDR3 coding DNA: TGCAGCTATTTTCCGCGCAATCAGCCCCAGCATTTT.